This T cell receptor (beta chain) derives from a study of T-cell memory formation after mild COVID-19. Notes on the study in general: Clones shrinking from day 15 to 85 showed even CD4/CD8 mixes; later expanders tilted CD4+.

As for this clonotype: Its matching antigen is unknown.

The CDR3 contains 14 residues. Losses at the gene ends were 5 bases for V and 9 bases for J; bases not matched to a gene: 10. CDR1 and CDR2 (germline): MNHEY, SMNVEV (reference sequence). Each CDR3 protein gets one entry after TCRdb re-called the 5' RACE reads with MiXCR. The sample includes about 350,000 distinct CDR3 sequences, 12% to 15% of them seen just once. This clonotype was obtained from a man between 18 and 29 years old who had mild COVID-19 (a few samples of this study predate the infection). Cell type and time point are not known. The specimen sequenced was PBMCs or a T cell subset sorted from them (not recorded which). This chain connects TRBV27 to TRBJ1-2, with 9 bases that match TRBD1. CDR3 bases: TGTGCCAGCAGTCCTCCGGGACAGGGCCTCCGCTACACCTTC. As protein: CASSPPGQGLRYTF.